This entry features one T cell receptor (beta chain) sequence. Its specificity is not known. The data were produced by immunoSEQ multiplex PCR, yet TCRdb's version contains in-frame clones alone and is incomplete. This table has about 2.3 million clones, 80% to 95% appearing once. This entry belongs to a study of shared clonotypes between healthy human individuals. The wider study: CD4 naive and memory got three plates each, CD8 naive two, CD8 memory one. General study points: Though the depth was large, rarefaction showed that sorted-subset sequencing was incomplete.

There are 13 residues in the CDR3. Germline V gene sequence: CDR1 MNHNS, CDR2 SASEGT. V dropped 6 bases and J dropped 2 bases, with 11 bases sitting between them. The chain joins TRBV6-1 to TRBJ2-7, with D possibly being TRBD1 (6 bases). The sample taken for sequencing was naive CD4+ T cells from PBMCs. As to subset: CD45RA+ positively selected. The TCR sequence derives from a man between 18 and 29 years old in good health. Some clones in this sample may be carry-over from other donors' samples. The CDR3 reads CASRTGIAYEQYF. The CDR3 coding sequence is TGTGCCAGCAGGACAGGAATAGCCTACGAGCAGTACTTC.